A single sample gave rise to the 5 T cell receptor beta chains below, sequenced in a study of T cells in Graves' hyperthyroidism and ophthalmopathy. The investigators amplified TCR beta CDR3 regions from RNA transcripts. TCR CDR3 regions were first amplified by RT-PCR with HTBI primers. TCRdb used MiXCR to reprocess the multiplex PCR reads, holding one entry per CDR3 protein. This table has around 760,000 distinct CDR3 sequences, roughly a third appearing once. What was sequenced was blood. These receptors all stem from a woman aged 40 to 50 with Graves' hyperthyroidism.

The V call is TRBV7-9, the J call TRBJ2-5, with 9 bases lining up with TRBD2. Germline-derived CDR1 and CDR2 are SEHNR and FQNEAQ (reference sequence). J lost 2 bases, V lost 2 bases, and 9 bases had no gene match. The CDR3 consists of 17 residues. The CDR3, as DNA: TGTGCCAGCAGCTTAAGGTCGGGCGGGAGGGGTCAAGAGACCCAGTACTTC. Amino acids: CASSLRSGGRGQETQYF.

This clonotype was picked up many times. The CDR3 sequence is CASSLAGVDYEQYF. The CDR3 coding sequence is TGTGCCAGCAGCTTAGCTGGGGTGGACTACGAGCAGTACTTC. The genes are TRBV7-9 and TRBJ2-7, with D uncertain. Germline-derived CDR1 and CDR2 are SEHNR and FQNEAQ (reference sequence). Trimming took off 0 bases at V and 3 bases at J, with 9 bases between the two ends. The CDR3 contains 14 residues.

V and J are TRBV19 and TRBJ1-6; TRBD1 matches at 8 bases. V was clipped by 9 bases and J by 7 bases; unmatched bases: 8. The CDR3 has 14 residues. The germline V gene has CDR1 LNHDA and CDR2 SQIVND (reference sequence). CDR3 sequence: CASSPGDRNSPLHF. In DNA form, the CDR3 reads TGTGCCAGCTCACCAGGGGACAGGAATTCACCCCTCCACTTT. The complete variable domain, with remaining parts taken from reference TRBV19 and TRBJ1-6, reads DGGITQSPKYLFRKEGQNVTLSCEQNLNHDAMYWYRQDPGQGLRLIYYSQIVNDFQKGDIAEGYSVSREKKESFPLTVTSAQKNPTAFYLCASSPGDRNSPLHFGNGTRLTVT.

This clonotype has a count of ten or more. This chain connects TRBV24-1 to TRBJ1-4; D unresolved. With 4 bases removed from V and 8 bases from J, the gap between germline ends came to 7 bases. CDR1 is KGHDR, CDR2 SFDVKD, per germline. There are 12 residues in the CDR3. The CDR3 region has the DNA TGTGCCACCAGTGAGGGAGGAGAAAAACTGTTTTTT. It is translated as CATSEGGEKLFF.

J is TRBJ2-7 and V is TRBV11-2; D may be TRBD1 or TRBD2 (6 bases each). V gave up 4 bases and J gave up 4 bases, with 14 bases separating them. In germline, CDR1 is SGHAT, CDR2 FQNNGV. The CDR3 is 14 amino acids. Written as DNA, the CDR3 is TGTGCCAGCAGCTCGGGGGCAGGAGGATACGAGCAGTACTTC. Translation gives CASSSGAGGYEQYF.